The clone carrying this TCR beta chain was seen ten or more times. Its antigen is not known. The record originates from a study of T-cell reconstitution after alpha-beta-depleted transplantation in children. The germline CDR1 and CDR2 sequences are LGHDT and YNNKEL (reference sequence). The CDR3 contains 17 residues. The ends lost 4 bases at V and 3 bases at J; junction bases unmatched: 9. The TCRbeta library incorporated unique molecular identifiers. TCRdb recomputed calls from the PCR reads with MiXCR, one row per CDR3 protein. The table lists hundreds of thousands of distinct CDR3 sequences, around 25% of them singletons. Study results and limitations: Newly generated T cells supplied most T-cell counts and diversity one year post-transplant. TCRbeta diversity was high at day 60 in some patients (a result of surviving recipient T cells and thymic progenitors). Reportedly, alpha-beta T cells present about two months post-transplant originated from several hundred expanded clones of graft origin.

The sequenced sample was PBMCs, mostly from graft donor cells, obtained 360 days after TCRalphabeta/CD19-depleted stem cell transplant. The source of this sequence is a female patient aged 2-9 years who had a stem cell transplant for congenital amegakaryocytic thrombocytopenia, so the T cells may come from the graft donor. This sequence joins TRBV3-1 and TRBJ2-1; 10 nucleotides match TRBD2. The CDR3: CASSPRDSGRSYNEQFF. DNA of the CDR3: TGTGCCAGCAGCCCTCGAGATAGCGGGAGGAGCTACAATGAGCAGTTCTTC.